The entry below gives a single T cell receptor beta chain sequence along with its context. Its target is not known. The sample is drawn from a study of post-analysis software for immune sequencing data. Study-wide points: Roughly five TRBV segments occurring more often in patients than controls included TRBV5-6, TRBV5-1 and TRBV20-1.

Researchers reported that TCR beta cDNA libraries carried unique molecular identifiers. MiXCR, run by TCRdb on the PCR reads, gives a single entry per CDR3 protein. The top ten clones hold around 4.7% of a sample with some 260,000 distinct CDR3 sequences, 30% to 45% of them seen once. Germline lookup yields CDR1 MNHNS and CDR2 SASEGT. The CDR3 is 13 residues long. V gave up 6 bases and J gave up 0 bases, with 8 bases separating them. The rearrangement uses TRBV6-1 and TRBJ1-1; D perhaps matches TRBD1 (5 bases). Sequencing used blood. The TCR sequence derives from a girl aged 10 to 17 with multiple sclerosis. The CDR3 sequence is CASRQGMNTEAFF. CDR3 nucleotides: TGTGCCAGCAGGCAGGGAATGAACACTGAAGCTTTCTTT.